Listed below are T cell receptor beta chains from one sample, sequenced in a study of T-cell memory formation after mild COVID-19. TCRdb itself ran the 5' RACE reads through MiXCR, one entry per CDR3 protein. This table holds 400,000 or so distinct CDR3 sequences, 15% to 25% found once. Sequencing input: PBMCs or a T cell subset sorted from them (not recorded which). Source of these receptors: an adult woman who had mild COVID-19 (a few samples of this study predate the infection). Cell type and time point are not known. Each CDR3 is given with its conserved first and last residue.

v_gene	j_gene	CDR3aa
TRBV5-1	TRBJ1-4	CASSPSAMGGAEEKLFF
TRBV12-3/TRBV12-4	TRBJ2-5	CASSFGTAWLQETQYF
TRBV5-4	TRBJ2-3	CASSHNWASGFTDTQYF
TRBV11-2	TRBJ2-5	CASSPAGRETQYF
TRBV5-1	TRBJ1-6	CASSLEADRNSPLHF
TRBV20-1	TRBJ2-3	CSAREKGKSTDTQYF
TRBV19	TRBJ2-2	CASGQLGELFF
TRBV7-3	TRBJ2-5	CASSLWTGPQETQYF
TRBV11-3	TRBJ1-6	CASSLVQGSSSPLHF
TRBV7-9	TRBJ2-5	CASNPFLLAGRETQYF